This T cell receptor beta chain is from a study of identical twins. TCRdb redid the calling of the 5' RACE reads with MiXCR, one entry per CDR3 protein. The sample carries hundreds of thousands of distinct CDR3 sequences, 20% to 25% recorded once. From germline, CDR1 is SGHVS and CDR2 FQNEAQ. V gave up 6 bases and J gave up 0 bases, with 12 bases separating them. The CDR3 loop spans 16 amino acids. This clonotype was detected a few times. Its antigen is as yet unknown. Study-level results: Compared with unrelated sharing, twin-shared out-of-frame alpha sequences had more low-probability sequences.

The same sample was also used in a study of T cells expressing NK-cell markers.

Material for sequencing was CD4+ T cells sorted from blood. The chain joins TRBV7-8 to TRBJ1-6, with D possibly matching TRBD1 (5 bases). This sequence originates from a young woman in good health. The CDR3 region is CASRGDGSSYNSPLHF. In DNA form, the CDR3 reads TGTGCCAGCAGGGGGGACGGAAGCTCCTATAATTCACCCCTCCACTTT.